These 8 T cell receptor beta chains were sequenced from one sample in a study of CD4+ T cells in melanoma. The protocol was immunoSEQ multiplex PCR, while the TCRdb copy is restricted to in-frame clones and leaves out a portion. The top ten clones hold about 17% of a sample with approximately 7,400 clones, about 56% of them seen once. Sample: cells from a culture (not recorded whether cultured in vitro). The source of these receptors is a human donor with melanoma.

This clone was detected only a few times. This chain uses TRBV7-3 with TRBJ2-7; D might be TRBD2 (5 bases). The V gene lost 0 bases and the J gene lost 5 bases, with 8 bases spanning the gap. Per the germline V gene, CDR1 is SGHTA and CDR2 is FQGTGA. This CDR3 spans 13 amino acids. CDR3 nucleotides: TGTGCCAGCAGCTTAACCCCCGGGGACGAGCAGTACTTC. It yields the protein CASSLTPGDEQYF. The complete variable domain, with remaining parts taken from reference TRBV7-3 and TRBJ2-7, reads GAGVSQTPSNKVTEKGKYVELRCDPISGHTALYWYRQSLGQGPEFLIYFQGTGAADDSGLPNDRFFAVRPEGSVSTLKIQRTERGDSAVYLCASSLTPGDEQYFGPGTRLTVT.

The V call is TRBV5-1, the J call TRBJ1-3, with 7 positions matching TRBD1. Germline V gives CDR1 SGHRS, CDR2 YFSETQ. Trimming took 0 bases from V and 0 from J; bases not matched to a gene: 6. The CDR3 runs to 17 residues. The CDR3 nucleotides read TGCGCCAGCAGCTTGGGTGAGGGACAGACCTCTGGAAACACCATATATTTT. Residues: CASSLGEGQTSGNTIYF. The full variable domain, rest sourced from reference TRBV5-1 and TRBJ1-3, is KAGVTQTPRYLIKTRGQQVTLSCSPISGHRSVSWYQQTPGQGLQFLFEYFSETQRNKGNFPGRFSGRQFSNSRSEMNVSTLELGDSALYLCASSLGEGQTSGNTIYFGEGSWLTVV.

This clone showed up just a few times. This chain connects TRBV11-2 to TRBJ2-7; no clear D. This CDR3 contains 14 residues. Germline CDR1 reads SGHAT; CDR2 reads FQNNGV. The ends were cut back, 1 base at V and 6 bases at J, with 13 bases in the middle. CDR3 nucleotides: TGTGCCAGCAGCTTAGCGAGCAACCTTGGCGAGCAGTACTTC. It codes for CASSLASNLGEQYF.

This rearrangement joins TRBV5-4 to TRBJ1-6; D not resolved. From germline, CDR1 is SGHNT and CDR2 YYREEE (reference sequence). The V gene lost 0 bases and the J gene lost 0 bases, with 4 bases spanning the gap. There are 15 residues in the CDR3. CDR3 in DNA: TGTGCCAGCAGCTTGGACAGCTCCTATAATTCACCCCTCCACTTT. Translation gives CASSLDSSYNSPLHF.

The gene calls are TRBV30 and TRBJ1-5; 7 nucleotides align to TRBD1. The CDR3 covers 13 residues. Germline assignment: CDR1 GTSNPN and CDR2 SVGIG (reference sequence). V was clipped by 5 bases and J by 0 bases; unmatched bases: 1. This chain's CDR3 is CAWGTDSNQPQHF. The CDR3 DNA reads TGTGCCTGGGGGACAGATAGCAATCAGCCCCAGCATTTT.

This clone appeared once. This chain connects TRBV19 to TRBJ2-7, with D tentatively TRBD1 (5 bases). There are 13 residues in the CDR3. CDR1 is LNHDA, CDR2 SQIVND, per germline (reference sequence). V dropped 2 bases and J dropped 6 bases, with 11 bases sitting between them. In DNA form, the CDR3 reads TGTGCCAGTAGTATAACTGCAGGGCGCGAGCAGTACTTC. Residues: CASSITAGREQYF.

The CDR3 reads CASQNWGSGYEQYF. CDR3 sequence (DNA): TGTGCCAGCCAGAACTGGGGGTCGGGGTACGAGCAGTACTTC. This sequence joins TRBV2 and TRBJ2-7; TRBD1 or TRBD2 may be the D gene (5 bases each). Germline-derived CDR1 and CDR2 are SNHLY and FYNNEI. V was shortened by 8 bases and J by 4 bases, with 18 bases between the two germline ends. The CDR3 runs to 14 residues.

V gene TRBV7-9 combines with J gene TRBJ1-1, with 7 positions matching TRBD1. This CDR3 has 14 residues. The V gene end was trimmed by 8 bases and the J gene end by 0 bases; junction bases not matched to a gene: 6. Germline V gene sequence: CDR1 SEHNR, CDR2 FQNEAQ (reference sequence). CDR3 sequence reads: CASVQGGMNTEAFF. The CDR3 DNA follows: TGTGCCAGCGTTCAGGGGGGCATGAACACTGAAGCTTTCTTT. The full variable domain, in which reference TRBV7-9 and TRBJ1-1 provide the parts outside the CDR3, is DTGVSQNPRHKITKRGQNVTFRCDPISEHNRLYWYRQTLGQGPEFLTYFQNEAQLEKSRLLSDRFSAERPKGSFSTLEIQRTEQGDSAMYLCASVQGGMNTEAFFGQGTRLTVV.